The present TCR beta chain was sequenced within a study of PD-L1 blockade in urothelial cancer. Libraries were prepared by immunoSEQ multiplex PCR; TCRdb keeps only in-frame clonotypes and omits some of them. There are tens of thousands of clones in the sample; 80% to 85% occur only once, and around a tenth lies in the top ten. Germline-derived CDR1 and CDR2 are SGHAT and FQDESV (reference sequence). V was cut by 2 bases and J by 1 base, with 5 bases left in between. CDR3 length equals 13 residues. Regarding time point: pretreatment peripheral blood. The origin of this receptor is a woman between 65 and 79 years old with urothelial cancer. This rearrangement joins TRBV11-1 to TRBJ1-1; D is undetermined. This specimen consisted of PBMCs, obtained around atezolizumab (anti-PD-L1) treatment. CDR3 region: CASSLSWNTEAFF. CDR3 DNA sequence: TGTGCCAGCAGCTTAAGCTGGAACACTGAAGCTTTCTTT.